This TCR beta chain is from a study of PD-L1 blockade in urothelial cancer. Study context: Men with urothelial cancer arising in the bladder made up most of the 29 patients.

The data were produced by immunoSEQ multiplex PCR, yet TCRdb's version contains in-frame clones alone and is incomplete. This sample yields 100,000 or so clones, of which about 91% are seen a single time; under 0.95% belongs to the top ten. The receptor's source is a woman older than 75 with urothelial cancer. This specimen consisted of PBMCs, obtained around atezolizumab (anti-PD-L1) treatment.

CDR3 sequence (DNA): TGCAGCGCCCGAGAAGGGGCGAACACCGGGGAGCTGTTTTTT. As protein: CSAREGANTGELFF. This chain links TRBV29-1 with TRBJ2-2; D is possibly TRBD1 (5 bases). Germline CDR1 SQVTM, CDR2 ANQGSEA. The CDR3 has 14 residues. V lost 7 bases, J lost 0 bases, and 12 bases lay in between.